Listed below are T cell receptor beta chains from one sample, sequenced in a study of cytomegalovirus exposure and HLA in healthy donors. This table comes from immunoSEQ multiplex PCR, and its TCRdb copy is limited to in-frame clones, with some not included. The sample includes tens of thousands of clones, 78% of them seen just once. The sample comprised PBMCs. Receptor source: a middle-aged man in good health and CMV-seronegative. CDR3s include the opening cysteine and the closing phenylalanine or tryptophan. D genes are given only for firm matches. Clone size is shown for a subset of rows, as once, few, many or a class of expanded clone.

clone_size,v_call,d_call,cdr3_length,j_call,cdr3_aa,cdr3_nt
-,TRBV7-2,TRBD1,16,TRBJ1-2,CASSLEPGQGGLGYTF,TGTGCCAGCAGCTTAGAACCGGGACAGGGGGGACTTGGCTACACCTTC
-,TRBV28,-,14,TRBJ2-7,CASTPFSRTYEQYF,TGTGCCAGCACCCCGTTTAGCAGAACCTACGAGCAGTACTTC
few,TRBV6-1,TRBD1,16,TRBJ2-7,CASSELTGATSYEQYF,TGTGCCAGCAGTGAATTGACAGGGGCGACCTCCTACGAGCAGTACTTC
-,TRBV7-8,TRBD1,17,TRBJ2-2,CASSKGRGQGNTGELFF,TGTGCCAGCAGCAAGGGGCGCGGACAGGGGAACACCGGGGAGCTGTTTTTT
-,TRBV7-2,TRBD2,18,TRBJ2-3,CASSEIAGGLVGGDTQYF,TGTGCCAGCAGCGAGATAGCGGGAGGCTTGGTCGGAGGCGATACGCAGTATTTT
-,TRBV7-3,-,13,TRBJ1-5,CASSLTGGQPQHF,TGTGCCAGCAGCTTAACGGGGGGTCAGCCCCAGCATTTT
-,TRBV27,TRBD1,18,TRBJ2-6,CASSPRDRTSSGANVLTF,TGTGCCAGCAGTCCCCGGGACAGGACCTCCTCTGGGGCCAACGTCCTGACTTTC
-,TRBV28,-,15,TRBJ1-5,CASSFQSGVNQPQHF,TGTGCCAGCAGTTTTCAATCAGGGGTTAATCAGCCCCAGCATTTT
-,TRBV29-1,-,13,TRBJ2-1,CSVHRDYYNEQFF,TGCAGCGTTCACCGAGACTACTACAATGAGCAGTTCTTC
-,TRBV7-9,-,14,TRBJ1-5,CASSRGGGNQPQHF,TGTGCCAGCAGCCGAGGGGGGGGCAATCAGCCCCAGCATTTT
few,TRBV27,-,13,TRBJ1-1,CASSPGENTEAFF,TGTGCCAGCAGTCCGGGGGAGAACACTGAAGCTTTCTTT
few,TRBV4-2,-,14,TRBJ1-3,CASSQTSSGNTIYF,TGTGCCAGCTCACAGACTAGCTCTGGAAACACCATATATTTT
once,TRBV19,-,13,TRBJ1-5,CASSQGSNQPQHF,TGTGCCAGTAGTCAGGGTTCCAATCAGCCCCAGCATTTT
-,TRBV4-1,TRBD1,19,TRBJ1-4,CASSQDLTFQGASNEKLFF,TGCGCCAGCAGCCAGGACCTCACTTTCCAGGGGGCGTCTAATGAAAAACTGTTTTTT
-,TRBV4-1,-,15,TRBJ2-2,CASSRMGANTGELFF,TGCGCCAGCAGCCGAATGGGCGCGAACACCGGGGAGCTGTTTTTT
-,TRBV12-5,-,13,TRBJ1-1,CASANGGNTEAFF,TGTGCTAGTGCCAATGGCGGGAACACTGAAGCTTTCTTT
-,TRBV7-7,TRBD2,12,TRBJ2-1,CASSLGGGEQFF,TGTGCCAGCAGCTTAGGGGGGGGTGAGCAGTTCTTC
-,TRBV7-9,-,10,TRBJ2-3,CSSSRDTQYF,TGTTCCAGCAGTCGTGATACGCAGTATTTT
-,TRBV5-4,-,16,TRBJ1-3,CASSSLQGFSGNTIYF,TGTGCCAGCAGCTCGCTACAGGGCTTCTCTGGAAACACCATATATTTT
-,TRBV18,-,14,TRBJ2-1,CASSPSSRGGEQFF,TGTGCCAGCTCACCAAGTTCACGAGGTGGTGAGCAGTTCTTC
-,TRBV2,-,15,TRBJ1-6,CASSGYGVSSSPLHF,TGTGCCAGCAGTGGGTACGGGGTTAGTAGCTCACCCCTCCACTTT
once,TRBV19,-,13,TRBJ2-7,CASKGRTPYEQYF,TGTGCCAGTAAAGGCAGGACTCCCTACGAGCAGTACTTC
-,TRBV27,TRBD2,15,TRBJ2-7,CASSLTGGSGYEQYF,TGTGCCAGCAGTTTAACGGGAGGATCGGGCTACGAGCAGTACTTC
-,TRBV6-1,TRBD1,15,TRBJ2-7,CASSEPGGISYEQYF,TGTGCCAGCAGTGAACCAGGGGGCATCTCCTACGAGCAGTACTTC
few,TRBV27,TRBD1,15,TRBJ1-1,CASSLQGASDTEAFF,TGTGCCAGCAGTTTACAGGGGGCGAGTGACACTGAAGCTTTCTTT
-,TRBV18,-,12,TRBJ1-1,CASSPKTAEAFF,TGTGCCAGCTCACCAAAGACTGCTGAAGCTTTCTTT
-,TRBV5-1,-,15,TRBJ2-3,CASTEIGGSTDTQYF,TGCGCCAGCACCGAGATAGGGGGTTCCACAGATACGCAGTATTTT
-,TRBV6-4,TRBD2,15,TRBJ2-1,CASSEGTSGYNEQFF,TGTGCCAGCAGTGAAGGGACTAGCGGCTACAATGAGCAGTTCTTC
-,TRBV2,TRBD1,12,TRBJ2-5,CASILQGETQYF,TGTGCCAGCATCCTACAGGGGGAGACCCAGTACTTC
-,TRBV14,-,15,TRBJ2-2,CASSQVGHPTGELFF,TGTGCCAGCAGCCAAGTGGGACACCCCACCGGGGAGCTGTTTTTT
once,TRBV5-1,TRBD2,16,TRBJ2-5,CASSPGQAGGQETQYF,TGCGCCAGCAGCCCTGGCCAAGCGGGGGGGCAGGAGACCCAGTACTTC
-,TRBV28,-,20,TRBJ1-5,CASSLYLTPAGGDDNQPQHF,TGTGCCAGCAGTTTATACCTAACACCCGCGGGGGGGGATGACAATCAGCCCCAGCATTTT
once,TRBV7-8,TRBD2,16,TRBJ2-1,CASSRRLAVTGNEQFF,TGTGCCAGCAGCCGTCGGCTAGCGGTTACTGGGAATGAGCAGTTCTTC
-,TRBV27,-,13,TRBJ2-6,CASRRTGANVLTF,TGTGCCAGCAGGAGGACAGGGGCCAACGTCCTGACTTTC
-,TRBV6-1,TRBD1,15,TRBJ1-6,CASSSGQGQYSPLHF,TGTGCCAGCAGTTCGGGACAGGGGCAATATTCACCCCTCCACTTT
-,TRBV11-2,TRBD2,17,TRBJ2-1,CASSLGALAGGYNEQFF,TGTGCCAGCAGCTTAGGGGCACTAGCGGGAGGATACAATGAGCAGTTCTTC
-,TRBV27,-,12,TRBJ2-3,CASSTTTNTQYF,TGTGCCAGCAGCACCACGACAAATACGCAGTATTTT
-,TRBV6-1,-,13,TRBJ1-5,CASSAEGHQPQHF,TGTGCCAGCAGTGCCGAGGGTCATCAGCCCCAGCATTTT
-,TRBV9,TRBD1,13,TRBJ1-2,CASSVETGGWTSF,TGTGCCAGCAGCGTAGAGACAGGGGGCTGGACCTCCTTC
-,TRBV5-3,-,16,TRBJ2-1,CASPPLSGSLRDEQFF,TGTGCCAGCCCCCCTCTAAGTGGCAGTTTACGGGATGAGCAGTTCTTC
-,TRBV28,-,14,TRBJ2-2,CASSRGRGTGKLFF,TGTGCCAGCAGCAGGGGCCGAGGCACCGGGAAGCTGTTTTTT
-,TRBV7-2,TRBD2,16,TRBJ2-5,CASSLSSGGAQETQYF,TGTGCCAGCAGCTTATCCAGCGGGGGGGCGCAAGAGACCCAGTACTTC
-,TRBV2,-,14,TRBJ1-5,CASKTGTSNQPQHF,TGTGCCAGCAAAACAGGAACCAGCAATCAGCCCCAGCATTTT
once,TRBV6-4,-,14,TRBJ2-6,CASSREAGANVLTF,TGTGCCAGCAGCAGAGAGGCTGGGGCCAACGTCCTGACTTTC
once,TRBV28,-,15,TRBJ2-3,CASSRTFSTTDTQYF,TGTGCCAGCAGTCGGACATTTTCCACCACAGATACGCAGTATTTT